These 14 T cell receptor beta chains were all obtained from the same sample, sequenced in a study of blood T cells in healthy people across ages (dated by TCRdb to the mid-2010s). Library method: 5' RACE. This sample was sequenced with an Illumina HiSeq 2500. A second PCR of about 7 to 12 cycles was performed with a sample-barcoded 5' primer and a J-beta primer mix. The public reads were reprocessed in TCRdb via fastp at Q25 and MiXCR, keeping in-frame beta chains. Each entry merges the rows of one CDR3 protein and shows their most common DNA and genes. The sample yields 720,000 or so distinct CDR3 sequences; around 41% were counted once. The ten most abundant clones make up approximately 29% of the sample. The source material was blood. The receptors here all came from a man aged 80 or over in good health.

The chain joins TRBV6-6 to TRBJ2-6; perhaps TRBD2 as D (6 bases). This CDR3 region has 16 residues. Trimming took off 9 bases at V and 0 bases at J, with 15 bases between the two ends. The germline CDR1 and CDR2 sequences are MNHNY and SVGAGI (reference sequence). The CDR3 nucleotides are TGTGCCAGTACCAGAGACGGGAGCTCTGGGGCCAACGTCCTGACTTTC. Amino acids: CASTRDGSSGANVLTF.

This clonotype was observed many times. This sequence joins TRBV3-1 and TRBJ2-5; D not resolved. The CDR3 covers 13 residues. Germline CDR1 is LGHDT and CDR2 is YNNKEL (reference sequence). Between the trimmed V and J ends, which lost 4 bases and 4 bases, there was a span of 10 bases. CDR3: CASSPGIRETQYF. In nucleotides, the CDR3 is TGTGCCAGCAGCCCGGGTATCCGAGAGACCCAGTACTTC.

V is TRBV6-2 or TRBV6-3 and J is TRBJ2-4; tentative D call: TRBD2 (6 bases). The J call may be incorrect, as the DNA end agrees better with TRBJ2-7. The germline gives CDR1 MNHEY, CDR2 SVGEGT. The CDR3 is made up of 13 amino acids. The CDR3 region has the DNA TGTGCCAGCACCACGGTGACTAGGGGCGAGCAGTACTTC. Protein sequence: CASTTVTRGEQYF.

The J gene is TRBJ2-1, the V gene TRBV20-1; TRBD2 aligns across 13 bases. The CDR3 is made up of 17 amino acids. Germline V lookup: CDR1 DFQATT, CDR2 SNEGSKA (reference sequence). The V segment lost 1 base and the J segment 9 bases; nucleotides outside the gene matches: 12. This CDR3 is CSARAETRTSGRSEQFF. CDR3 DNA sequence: TGCAGTGCTAGAGCCGAAACTCGGACTAGCGGGAGAAGTGAGCAGTTCTTC.

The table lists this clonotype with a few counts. The CDR3 DNA reads as TGTGCCAGCAGAAGAGCGGAGATAGCCTACGAGCAGTACTTC. It specifies CASRRAEIAYEQYF. The chain carries TRBV7-2 and TRBJ2-7; D possibly corresponds to TRBD2 (5 bases). CDR1 is SGHTA, CDR2 FQGNSA, per germline. Trimming took off 6 bases at V and 2 bases at J, with 14 bases between the two ends. The CDR3 is 14 amino acids. Variable domain in full (rest from reference TRBV7-2 and TRBJ2-7): GAGVSQSPSNKVTEKGKDVELRCDPISGHTALYWYRQSLGQGLEFLIYFQGNSAPDKSGLPSDRFSAERTGGSVSTLTIQRTQQEDSAVYLCASRRAEIAYEQYFGPGTRLTVT.

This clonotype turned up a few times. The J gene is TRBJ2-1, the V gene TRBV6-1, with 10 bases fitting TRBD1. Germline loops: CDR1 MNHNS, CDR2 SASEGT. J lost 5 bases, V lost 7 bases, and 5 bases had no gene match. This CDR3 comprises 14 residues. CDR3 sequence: CASTPGQGNNEQFF. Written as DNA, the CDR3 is TGTGCCAGCACCCCGGGACAGGGGAACAATGAGCAGTTCTTC.

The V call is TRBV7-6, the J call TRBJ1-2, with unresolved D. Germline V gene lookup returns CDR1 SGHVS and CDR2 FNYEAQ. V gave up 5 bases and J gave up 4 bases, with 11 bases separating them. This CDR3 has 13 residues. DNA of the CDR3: TGTGCCAGCAGCGTAGAGCGAGGCTATGGCTACACCTTC. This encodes CASSVERGYGYTF.

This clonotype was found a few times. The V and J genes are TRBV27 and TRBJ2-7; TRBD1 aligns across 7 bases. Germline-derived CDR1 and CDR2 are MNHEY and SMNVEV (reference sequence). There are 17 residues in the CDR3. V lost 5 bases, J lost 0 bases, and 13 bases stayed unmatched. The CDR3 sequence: CASSPDPGQAISYEQYF. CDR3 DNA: TGTGCCAGCAGTCCCGACCCCGGACAGGCGATCTCCTACGAGCAGTACTTC.

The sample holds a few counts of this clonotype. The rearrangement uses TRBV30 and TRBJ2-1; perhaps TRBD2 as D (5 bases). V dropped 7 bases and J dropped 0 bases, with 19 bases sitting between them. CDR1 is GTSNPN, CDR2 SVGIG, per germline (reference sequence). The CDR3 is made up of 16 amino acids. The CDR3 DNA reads TGTGCCTCGTTGGTGGGCGGGCTCAGCTCCTACAATGAGCAGTTCTTC. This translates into CASLVGGLSSYNEQFF.

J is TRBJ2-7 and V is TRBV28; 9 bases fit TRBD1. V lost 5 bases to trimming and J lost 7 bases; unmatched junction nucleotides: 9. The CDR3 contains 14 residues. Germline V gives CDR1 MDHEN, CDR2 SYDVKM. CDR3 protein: CASSPGTGFREQYF. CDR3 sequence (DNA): TGTGCCAGCAGTCCCGGGACAGGGTTCCGGGAGCAGTACTTC. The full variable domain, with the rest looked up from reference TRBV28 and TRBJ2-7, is DVKVTQSSRYLVKRTGEKVFLECVQDMDHENMFWYRQDPGLGLRLIYFSYDVKMKEKGDIPEGYSVSREKKERFSLILESASTNQTSMYLCASSPGTGFREQYFGPGTRLTVT.

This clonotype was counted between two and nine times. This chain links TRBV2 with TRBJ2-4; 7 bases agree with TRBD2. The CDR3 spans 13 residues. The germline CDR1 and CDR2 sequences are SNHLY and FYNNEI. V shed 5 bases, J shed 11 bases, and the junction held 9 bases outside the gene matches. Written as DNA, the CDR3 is TGTGCCAGCAGTCCCTCGGGGGGAACTTTTCAGTACTTC. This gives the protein CASSPSGGTFQYF.

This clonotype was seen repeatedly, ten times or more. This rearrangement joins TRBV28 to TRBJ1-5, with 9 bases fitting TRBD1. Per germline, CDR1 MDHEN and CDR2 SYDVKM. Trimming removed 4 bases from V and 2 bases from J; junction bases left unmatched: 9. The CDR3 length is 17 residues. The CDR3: CASSYGNRGLGNQPQHF. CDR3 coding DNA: TGTGCCAGCAGTTATGGCAACAGGGGGCTGGGCAATCAGCCCCAGCATTTT. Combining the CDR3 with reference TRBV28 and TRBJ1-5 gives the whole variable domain DVKVTQSSRYLVKRTGEKVFLECVQDMDHENMFWYRQDPGLGLRLIYFSYDVKMKEKGDIPEGYSVSREKKERFSLILESASTNQTSMYLCASSYGNRGLGNQPQHFGDGTRLSIL.

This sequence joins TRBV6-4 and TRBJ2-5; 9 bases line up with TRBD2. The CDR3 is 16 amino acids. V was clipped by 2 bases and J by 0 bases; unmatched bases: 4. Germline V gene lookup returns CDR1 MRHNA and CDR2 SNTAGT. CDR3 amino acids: CASSDRLAANQETQYF. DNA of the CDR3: TGTGCCAGCAGTGACCGACTAGCGGCGAACCAAGAGACCCAGTACTTC.

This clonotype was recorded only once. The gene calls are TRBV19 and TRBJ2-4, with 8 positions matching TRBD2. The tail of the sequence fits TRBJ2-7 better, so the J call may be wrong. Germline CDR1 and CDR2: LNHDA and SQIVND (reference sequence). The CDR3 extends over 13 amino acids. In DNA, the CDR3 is TGTGCCAGTAGTGAAAGCGGGGGCGACGAGCAGTACTTC. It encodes CASSESGGDEQYF.